This T cell receptor beta chain comes out of a study of control samples from healthy donors and cancer patients. Assay used: immunoSEQ multiplex PCR; TCRdb lists only in-frame clones, some missing. The sample records around 120,000 clones, 80% to 90% being singletons. Sequencing was performed on blood. The source is a man aged 35 to 55 in good health.

This chain's CDR3 is CATSERDAGSPLHF. The CDR3 nucleotides read TGTGCCACCAGTGAGAGGGACGCGGGGTCACCCCTCCACTTT. The rearrangement uses TRBV24-1 and TRBJ1-6, with TRBD1 as a possible D gene (5 bases). The V gene's germline CDR1 is KGHDR and CDR2 SFDVKD. This CDR3 is built from 14 residues. The V end lost 4 bases, the J end lost 10 bases, and 13 bases lay between the germline ends.